Listed below are T cell receptor beta chains from one sample, sequenced in a study of resident and recirculating memory T cells in vitiligo. Profiled with immunoSEQ multiplex PCR; TCRdb holds only in-frame clones, not every one. The repertoire has about 42,000 clones, 80% to 95% of them found once; the top ten carry 4.5% to 5%. Sequencing was performed on blood. These receptor sequences come from a male donor with vitiligo. The CDR3 runs from the conserved cysteine through the conserved F or W. A D gene is named only where the DNA matches it firmly. The size field is filled for only some rows; it gives once, few, many or a size class.

>.|.|TRBJ1-2|TRBV7-6
CASSLGTQTNYGYTF
TGTGCCAGCAGCTTAGGTACCCAGACTAACTATGGCTACACCTTC
>.|.|TRBJ1-5|TRBV21-1
CASKRGNNANQPQHF
TGTGCCAGCAAAAGGGGGAACAATGCTAATCAGCCCCAGCATTTT
>TRBD1|.|TRBJ1-5|TRBV30
CAWAYGTAASNQPQHF
TGTGCCTGGGCTTACGGGACAGCGGCTAGCAATCAGCCCCAGCATTTT
>.|.|TRBJ1-4|TRBV29-1
CSARDSGGEKLFF
TGCAGCGCCCGGGACTCCGGAGGGGAAAAACTGTTTTTT
>TRBD2|.|TRBJ2-2|TRBV30
CAWSVLAGVSGELFF
TGTGCCTGGAGTGTTCTAGCGGGGGTTTCCGGGGAGCTGTTTTTT
>.|.|TRBJ2-7|TRBV5-1
CASSLRWQGGEQYF
TGCGCCAGCAGCTTGAGATGGCAGGGAGGCGAGCAGTACTTC
>.|once|TRBJ1-1|TRBV4-3
CASSQDHRGTEAFF
TGCGCCAGCAGCCAAGATCACCGGGGCACTGAAGCTTTCTTT
>TRBD1|.|TRBJ2-3|TRBV7-9
CASSPRTGWKDTQYF
TGTGCCAGCAGCCCCCGGACAGGCTGGAAAGATACGCAGTATTTT
>.|.|TRBJ1-1|TRBV7-2
CASSLVYDTEAFF
TGTGCCAGCAGCTTAGTGTATGACACTGAAGCTTTCTTT
>TRBD1|.|TRBJ1-1|TRBV5-4
CASSFRDRVEAFF
TGTGCCAGCAGCTTCCGGGACAGAGTTGAAGCTTTCTTT
>TRBD2|.|TRBJ2-5|TRBV7-9
CASSTPPSSGTQRTQYF
TGTGCCAGCAGCACCCCCCCGTCTAGCGGGACCCAGCGGACCCAGTACTTC
>.|.|TRBJ1-4|TRBV19
CASSRTAANEKLFF
TGTGCCAGTAGCCGGACAGCGGCTAATGAAAAACTGTTTTTT
>TRBD1|.|TRBJ1-5|TRBV2
CASRRTGQYSNQPQHF
TGTGCCAGCAGACGGACAGGACAGTATAGCAATCAGCCCCAGCATTTT
>.|.|TRBJ1-1|TRBV30
CAWNHLGGTEAFF
TGTGCCTGGAATCACTTGGGGGGCACTGAAGCTTTCTTT
>.|.|TRBJ1-6|TRBV6-6
CASSYADSLDSPLHF
TGTGCCAGCAGTTACGCGGACAGCCTCGATTCACCCCTCCACTTT
>.|.|TRBJ2-1|TRBV7-3
CASSPTLNNEQFF
TGTGCCAGCAGCCCGACTCTTAACAATGAGCAGTTCTTC
>.|.|TRBJ2-6|TRBV4-2
CASSQLATASGANVLTF
TGTGCCAGCAGCCAACTGGCGACAGCCTCTGGGGCCAACGTCCTGACTTTC
>.|.|TRBJ1-1|TRBV5-6
CASSLGSLGGIGAFF
TGTGCCAGCAGCTTGGGTTCACTGGGAGGCATTGGGGCTTTCTTT
>TRBD1|.|TRBJ2-3|TRBV10-3
CAISGGQASSSTDTQYF
TGTGCCATCAGTGGGGGACAGGCCTCCTCTAGCACAGATACGCAGTATTTT
>TRBD1|.|TRBJ1-3|TRBV7-9
CASSLDGRGRFGNTIYF
TGTGCCAGCAGCTTAGATGGCAGGGGGAGATTCGGAAACACCATATATTTT
>.|.|TRBJ2-6|TRBV2
CASHESGANVLTF
TGTGCCAGCCATGAGTCTGGGGCCAACGTCCTGACTTTC
>.|.|TRBJ1-2|TRBV6-5
CASSYSRNYGYTF
TGTGCCAGCAGTTACTCCAGAAACTATGGCTACACCTTC
>.|.|TRBJ2-7|TRBV12-5
CASGLWGASAYEQYF
TGTGCTAGTGGTTTGTGGGGCGCATCAGCCTACGAGCAGTACTTC
>TRBD2|.|TRBJ2-3|TRBV11-2
CASSDTRGSLAGDTDTQYF
TGTGCCAGCAGCGACACCCGGGGGAGTCTAGCGGGGGACACAGATACGCAGTATTTT
>.|.|TRBJ2-7|TRBV5-1
CASSLEGPGSNSYEQYF
TGCGCCAGCAGCTTGGAAGGCCCCGGGTCCAACTCCTACGAGCAGTACTTC
>.|.|TRBJ2-7|TRBV7-2
CASSLPAARGEQYF
TGTGCCAGCAGCTTACCGGCGGCCCGGGGGGAGCAGTACTTC
>.|.|TRBJ2-5|TRBV5-6
CASSRGAGDGEQYF
TGTGCCAGCAGCCGGGGAGCAGGGGATGGGGAGCAGTACTTC